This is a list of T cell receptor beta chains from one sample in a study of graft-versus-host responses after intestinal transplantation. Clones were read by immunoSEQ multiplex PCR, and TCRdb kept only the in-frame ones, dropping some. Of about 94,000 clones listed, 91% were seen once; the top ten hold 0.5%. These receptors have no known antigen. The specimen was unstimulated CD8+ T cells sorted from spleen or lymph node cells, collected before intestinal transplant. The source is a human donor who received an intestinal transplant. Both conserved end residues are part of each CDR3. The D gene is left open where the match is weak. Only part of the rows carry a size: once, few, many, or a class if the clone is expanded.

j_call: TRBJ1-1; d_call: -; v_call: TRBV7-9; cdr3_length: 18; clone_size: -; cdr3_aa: CASSLVESGRGLETEAFF; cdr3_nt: TGTGCCAGCAGCTTAGTCGAGAGCGGCAGGGGCCTTGAGACTGAAGCTTTCTTT
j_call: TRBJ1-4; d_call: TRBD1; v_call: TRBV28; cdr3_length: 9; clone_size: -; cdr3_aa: CASSSDRPF; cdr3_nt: TGTGCCAGCAGTTCGGACAGGCCTTTT
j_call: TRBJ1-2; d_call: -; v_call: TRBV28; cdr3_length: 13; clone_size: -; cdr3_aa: CASRDRSNYGYTF; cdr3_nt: TGTGCCAGCAGAGACAGGTCTAACTATGGCTACACCTTC
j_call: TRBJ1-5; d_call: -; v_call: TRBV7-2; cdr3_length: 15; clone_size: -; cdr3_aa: CASSQTLYSNQPQHF; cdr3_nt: TGTGCCAGCAGCCAAACACTATATAGCAATCAGCCCCAGCATTTT
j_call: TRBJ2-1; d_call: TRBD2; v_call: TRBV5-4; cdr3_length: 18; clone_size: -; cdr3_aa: CASSHNRYSGSKEVEQFF; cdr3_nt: TGTGCCAGCAGCCACAACCGGTATAGCGGGAGTAAAGAGGTTGAGCAGTTCTTC
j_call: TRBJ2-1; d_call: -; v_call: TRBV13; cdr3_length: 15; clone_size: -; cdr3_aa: CASSAERAAYNEQFF; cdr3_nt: TGTGCCAGCAGCGCCGAGCGGGCTGCCTACAATGAGCAGTTCTTC
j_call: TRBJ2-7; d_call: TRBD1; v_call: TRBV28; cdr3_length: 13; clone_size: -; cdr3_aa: CASSFEGAYEQYF; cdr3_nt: TGTGCCAGCAGTTTTGAGGGGGCATACGAGCAGTACTTC
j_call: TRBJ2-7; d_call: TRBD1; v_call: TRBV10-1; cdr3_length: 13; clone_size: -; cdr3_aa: CASGDREPYEQYF; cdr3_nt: TGCGCCAGCGGAGACAGGGAACCCTACGAGCAGTACTTC
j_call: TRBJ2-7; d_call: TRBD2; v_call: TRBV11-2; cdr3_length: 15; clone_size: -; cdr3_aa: CASSLGAGAYYEQYF; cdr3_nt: TGTGCCAGCAGTTTGGGAGCGGGGGCGTACTACGAGCAGTACTTC
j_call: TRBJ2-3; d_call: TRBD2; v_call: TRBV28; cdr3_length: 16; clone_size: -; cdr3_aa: CASSPTSGAHTDTQYF; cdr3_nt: TGTGCCAGCAGCCCAACAAGCGGGGCGCACACAGATACGCAGTATTTT
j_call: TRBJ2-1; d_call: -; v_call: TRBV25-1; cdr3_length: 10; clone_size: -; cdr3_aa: CASGGSEQFF; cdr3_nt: TGTGCCAGCGGGGGGAGTGAGCAGTTCTTC
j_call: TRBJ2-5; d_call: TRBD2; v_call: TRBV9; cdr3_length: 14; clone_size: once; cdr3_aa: CASSPRLASETQYF; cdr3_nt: TGTGCCAGCAGCCCGCGACTAGCAAGCGAGACCCAGTACTTC